Sequencing of this TCR beta chain was carried out in a study of graft-versus-host responses after intestinal transplantation. Turning to the study itself: Once they had received anti-thymocyte globulin induction, all recipients took tacrolimus and steroids for two to three years. Study-wide results and limits: With peak circulating GvH clone levels came an association with early post-transplant HvG declines. The study found high graft-versus-host to host-versus-graft clonal ratios in allografts of patients with graft-donor T cell macrochimerism. Recipient marrow showed GvH clones, some seen first in ileum or blood.

A single count supports this clone. What it recognizes is unknown. This CDR3 region has 14 residues. V lost 11 bases and J 5 bases, leaving 18 bases between the germline ends. Per germline, CDR1 LNHDA and CDR2 SQIVND (reference sequence). Profiling relied on immunoSEQ multiplex PCR, and the TCRdb table lists in-frame clones only, not all of them. This sample yields about 12,000 clones, of which more than 85% are seen a single time; less than 5.5% belongs to the top ten. The sample here was PBMCs, taken roughly 930 days after intestinal transplantation. The receptor comes from a human patient who received an intestinal transplant, so some T cells may come from the graft donor. V usage is TRBV19 and J usage is TRBJ1-4, with D possibly TRBD1 on 6 matching bases. CDR3 nucleotides: TGTGCCTGTGGTTACCAGGGGTTCAATGAAAAACTGTTTTTT. This encodes CACGYQGFNEKLFF.